A selection of T cell receptor beta chains follows, all from one sample in a study of Ad26.COV2.S vaccination and SARS-CoV-2 variants. Produced via immunoSEQ multiplex PCR; TCRdb's table is partial and in-frame only. The sample holds fewer than 500,000 clones, roughly 87% seen once. Source: peripheral blood, taken in a trial of Ad26.COV2.S vaccine versus placebo. These receptor sequences come from a person aged 18-65 years who received the Ad26.COV2.S COVID-19 vaccine or a placebo. Both conserved end residues are part of each CDR3. The D gene is left open where the match is weak. Size tells how often a clone was seen (once, few, many) or the class of an expanded clone, and some rows leave it out.

j_call v_call clone_size d_call cdr3_aa cdr3_nt
TRBJ1-1 TRBV5-4 NA TRBD1 CASSGGTGRINTEAFF TGTGCCAGCAGCGGGGGGACAGGGAGGATTAACACTGAAGCTTTCTTT
TRBJ2-7 TRBV28 NA TRBD1 CANKTGTGHHEQYF TGTGCCAACAAGACAGGGACAGGGCACCACGAGCAGTACTTC
TRBJ2-3 TRBV19 NA TRBD2 CASSAGLDSDTQYF TGTGCCAGTAGCGCGGGACTAGACTCAGATACGCAGTATTTT
TRBJ2-1 TRBV5-1 NA TRBD2 CASGPTLAGGGNEQFF TGCGCCAGCGGACCAACCTTAGCGGGAGGGGGAAATGAGCAGTTCTTC
TRBJ1-2 TRBV3-1/TRBV3-2 NA NA CASSQAPFLSEPYGYTF TGTGCCAGCAGCCAGGCCCCTTTTCTTTCGGAACCCTATGGCTACACCTTC
TRBJ2-1 TRBV25-1 once NA CASSEWGYNEQFF TGTGCCAGCAGTGAGTGGGGGTACAATGAGCAGTTCTTC
TRBJ2-6 TRBV2 NA NA CASDWDSGAGANVLTF TGTGCCAGCGATTGGGACAGCGGGGCTGGGGCCAACGTCCTGACTTTC
TRBJ2-2 TRBV5-1 NA TRBD1 CASERTGHGELFF TGCGCCAGCGAAAGGACAGGGCACGGGGAGCTGTTTTTT
TRBJ2-7 TRBV28 NA NA CASRLAGFQSYEQYF TGTGCCAGCAGGCTCGCCGGGTTCCAGTCGTACGAGCAGTACTTC
TRBJ2-1 TRBV11-3 NA NA CASSLERSSYNEQFF TGTGCCAGCAGCTTAGAGCGGAGCTCCTACAATGAGCAGTTCTTC
TRBJ1-4 TRBV5-1 NA TRBD1 CASSSAQGLGNEKLFF TGCGCCAGCAGCTCGGCACAGGGGTTGGGGAATGAAAAACTGTTTTTT
TRBJ2-7 TRBV29-1 NA TRBD1 CSVVKGASVISEQYF TGCAGCGTTGTTAAGGGGGCGTCGGTTATATCCGAGCAGTACTTC
TRBJ1-2 TRBV30 NA NA CAWSVKGGYTF TGTGCCTGGAGCGTTAAGGGGGGCTACACCTTC
TRBJ2-3 TRBV4-3 NA TRBD1 CASSQDPKGTGTDTQYF TGCGCCAGCAGCCAAGATCCCAAAGGGACAGGGACAGATACGCAGTATTTT
TRBJ1-5 TRBV28 NA NA CASRGTGVIRGNQPQHF TGTGCCAGCAGGGGAACAGGAGTAATTAGGGGCAATCAGCCCCAGCATTTT
TRBJ2-7 TRBV28 NA NA CASSSPEGEQYF TGTGCCAGCAGTTCCCCGGAGGGTGAGCAGTACTTC